A selection of T cell receptor beta chains follows, all from one sample in a study of T-cell reconstitution after alpha-beta-depleted transplantation in children. TCRdb ran MiXCR on the PCR reads and lists one entry per CDR3 protein. The sample has some 120,000 distinct CDR3 sequences, more than 9.5% seen once. Sequenced here: PBMCs, mostly from graft donor cells, sampled 180 days after TCRalphabeta/CD19-depleted stem cell transplant. These receptors were collected from a girl under two years old who had a stem cell transplant for combined immunodeficiency, so the T cells may come from the graft donor. Each CDR3 is given with its conserved first and last residue. The order of the fields is CDR3 length, V gene, CDR3 protein.

cdr3_length: 13; v_call: TRBV27; cdr3_aa: CASSFGATDTQYF
cdr3_length: 11; v_call: TRBV29-1; cdr3_aa: CSSSSTDTQYF
cdr3_length: 13; v_call: TRBV3-1; cdr3_aa: CASSRTLAYEQFF
cdr3_length: 15; v_call: TRBV9; cdr3_aa: CASSVEGGYYNEQFF
cdr3_length: 13; v_call: TRBV27; cdr3_aa: CASSFTGYYEQYF
cdr3_length: 14; v_call: TRBV20-1; cdr3_aa: CSARDWQGGREQYF
cdr3_length: 13; v_call: TRBV21-1; cdr3_aa: CASSNGQGPEAFF
cdr3_length: 15; v_call: TRBV7-9; cdr3_aa: CASSLGPLWGHTQYF
cdr3_length: 14; v_call: TRBV19; cdr3_aa: CASIRDTGCSPLHF
cdr3_length: 14; v_call: TRBV5-1; cdr3_aa: CASSWREGLGEQFF
cdr3_length: 14; v_call: TRBV20-1; cdr3_aa: CSALAGRSYNEQFF
cdr3_length: 13; v_call: TRBV12-3/TRBV12-4; cdr3_aa: CASSSVINQPQHF
cdr3_length: 15; v_call: TRBV12-3/TRBV12-4; cdr3_aa: CASSLDRLSSYEQYF
cdr3_length: 14; v_call: TRBV5-1; cdr3_aa: CASSLAEVPTEAFF
cdr3_length: 13; v_call: TRBV5-1; cdr3_aa: CASRTGLGETQYF
cdr3_length: 15; v_call: TRBV5-6; cdr3_aa: CASSPPRQDPYEQYF
cdr3_length: 17; v_call: TRBV3-1; cdr3_aa: CATSKEFGTVRTYEQYF
cdr3_length: 18; v_call: TRBV11-2; cdr3_aa: CASSLKRHGDGAAYGYTF
cdr3_length: 10; v_call: TRBV20-1; cdr3_aa: CSVIQDGYTF
cdr3_length: 12; v_call: TRBV20-1; cdr3_aa: CSARDRVNEQFF
cdr3_length: 13; v_call: TRBV30; cdr3_aa: CAWRGARDTEAFF
cdr3_length: 10; v_call: TRBV7-8; cdr3_aa: CASSNGELFF
cdr3_length: 13; v_call: TRBV12-3/TRBV12-4; cdr3_aa: CASSHGWNEKLFF
cdr3_length: 14; v_call: TRBV5-1; cdr3_aa: CASSNHREAYEQYF
cdr3_length: 14; v_call: TRBV18; cdr3_aa: CARLDRVRTDTQYF
cdr3_length: 18; v_call: TRBV5-5; cdr3_aa: CASSLGADRVFLNTEAFF
cdr3_length: 14; v_call: TRBV12-3/TRBV12-4; cdr3_aa: CASSQGHFLQPQHF
cdr3_length: 15; v_call: TRBV5-5; cdr3_aa: CASKNRDRVTDTQYF
cdr3_length: 12; v_call: TRBV20-1; cdr3_aa: CSARDISATLHF
cdr3_length: 17; v_call: TRBV20-1; cdr3_aa: CSAHPLQREGPSYEQYF
cdr3_length: 15; v_call: TRBV5-6; cdr3_aa: CASSLATGPIYEQYF
cdr3_length: 14; v_call: TRBV7-2; cdr3_aa: CASSLEGRYTEAFF
cdr3_length: 15; v_call: TRBV5-1; cdr3_aa: CASSLSTVRGYEQYF
cdr3_length: 14; v_call: TRBV20-1; cdr3_aa: CSARDSSYNSPLHF
cdr3_length: 15; v_call: TRBV5-1; cdr3_aa: CASSREGAYNQPQHF
cdr3_length: 16; v_call: TRBV14; cdr3_aa: CASSQRKLAGGHTQYF